These 17 T cell receptor beta chains share one sample of origin, sequenced in a study of Tregs in tolerant kidney transplant recipients. Method: immunoSEQ multiplex PCR; TCRdb's copy keeps in-frame clones and lacks some. The data contain under 300,000 clones, roughly 80% of them seen just once; the ten biggest clones take up about 0.68%. Material: CD4+ T cells from blood. The receptors shown here come from a human donor in good health.

The V and J genes are TRBV19 and TRBJ2-7; 7 nucleotides line up with TRBD2. V lost 1 base to trimming and J lost 3 bases; unmatched junction nucleotides: 9. Per the germline V gene, CDR1 is LNHDA and CDR2 is SQIVND (reference sequence). The CDR3 contains 16 residues. CDR3 coding DNA: TGTGCCAGTAGTATAGGGCCGGCTAGCGGTAACTACGAGCAGTACTTC. Its protein product is CASSIGPASGNYEQYF.

The chain employs TRBV19 and TRBJ1-2, with TRBD1 as a possible D gene (5 bases). The CDR3 has 14 residues. Germline CDR1 is LNHDA and CDR2 is SQIVND (reference sequence). V lost 1 base and J 4 bases, leaving 10 bases between the germline ends. CDR3 coding DNA: TGTGCCAGTAGTATAGGACAGAGCCCCTATGGCTACACCTTC. It codes for CASSIGQSPYGYTF.

The CDR3 loop is CASSLLPSGTSTDTQYF. The CDR3 DNA is TGTGCCAGCAGCTTATTACCGTCCGGGACTAGTACAGATACGCAGTATTTT. The gene calls are TRBV7-9 and TRBJ2-3; 8 nucleotides match TRBD2. Germline CDR1 is SEHNR and CDR2 is FQNEAQ (reference sequence). CDR3 length: 17 amino acids. V was clipped by 2 bases and J by 3 bases; unmatched bases: 10.

The V gene is TRBV7-9, the J gene TRBJ1-1; TRBD1 is a possible D gene (6 bases). This CDR3 is 14 amino acids long. CDR1 and CDR2 from the germline V gene are SEHNR and FQNEAQ (reference sequence). V was pared by 4 bases and J by 4 bases, with 13 bases between. CDR3 coding DNA: TGTGCCAGCAGCTACGCGGGGGCTGGCACTGAAGCTTTCTTT. Amino acids: CASSYAGAGTEAFF.

The chain has TRBV18 and TRBJ2-6, with 12 bases matching TRBD2. This CDR3 region has 17 residues. J lost 1 base, V lost 6 bases, and 4 bases had no gene match. Germline assignment: CDR1 KGHSH and CDR2 LQKENI. CDR3: CASSPTSGGSGANVLTF. The DNA for the CDR3 is TGTGCCAGCTCCCCCACTAGCGGGGGGTCTGGGGCCAACGTCCTGACTTTC. Complete variable domain (other parts from reference TRBV18 and TRBJ2-6): NAGVMQNPRHLVRRRGQEARLRCSPMKGHSHVYWYRQLPEEGLKFMVYLQKENIIDESGMPKERFSAEFPKEGPSILRIQQVVRGDSAAYFCASSPTSGGSGANVLTFGAGSRLTVL.

The gene calls are TRBV15 and TRBJ2-3, with D uncertain. Germline CDR1 and CDR2: LNHNV and YYDKDF (reference sequence). This CDR3 is 14 amino acids long. The V and J ends lost 0 bases and 4 bases respectively, with 8 bases between them. The CDR3 DNA sequence: TGTGCCACCAGCAGAGATGTGGGGTCAGATACGCAGTATTTT. Translation gives CATSRDVGSDTQYF.

This sequence joins TRBV18 and TRBJ2-1; 11 bases match TRBD2. The CDR3 runs 16 residues. The germline V gene encodes CDR1 KGHSH and CDR2 LQKENI. V lost 1 base to trimming and J lost 8 bases; unmatched junction nucleotides: 7. Written as DNA, the CDR3 is TGTGCCAGCTCACCACGAGCACTAGCGGGAGTCCATGAGCAGTTCTTC. Protein: CASSPRALAGVHEQFF.

V usage is TRBV11-3 and J usage is TRBJ2-2; D not certain. The V gene lost 0 bases and the J gene lost 7 bases, with 3 bases spanning the gap. CDR3 length: 12 residues. The germline V gene has CDR1 SGHNT and CDR2 YENEEA. The CDR3 loop is CASSLDIGELFF. The CDR3 nucleotides are TGTGCCAGCAGCTTAGATATCGGGGAGCTGTTTTTT.

The chain recombines TRBV6-4 with TRBJ2-1; TRBD2 aligns across 7 bases. The ends lost 5 bases at V and 6 bases at J; junction bases unmatched: 4. Per germline, CDR1 MRHNA and CDR2 SNTAGT. The CDR3 runs to 13 residues. DNA of the CDR3: TGTGCCAGCAGTCGGGGGGAGGCCAATGAGCAGTTCTTC. Translation gives CASSRGEANEQFF.

This rearrangement joins TRBV6-5 to TRBJ2-1; 13 positions agree with TRBD2. CDR1 is MNHEY, CDR2 SVGAGI, per germline. Trimming cost V 6 bases and J 9 bases; bases outside gene matches: 8. The length of the CDR3 is 15 residues. The CDR3 sequence is CASRTRTSGGGEQFF. CDR3 nucleotides: TGTGCCAGCAGAACAAGGACTAGCGGGGGTGGTGAGCAGTTCTTC.

This clone appeared a few times. The chain carries TRBV30 and TRBJ2-6, with TRBD1 matching 7 bases. With V trimmed by 3 bases and J by 2 bases, 10 bases remained unmatched. Germline values: CDR1 GTSNPN, CDR2 SVGIG (reference sequence). The CDR3 is 17 amino acids. The CDR3 region is CAWSRPRGGTGANVLTF. CDR3 coding DNA: TGTGCCTGGAGCCGGCCCCGAGGGGGCACTGGGGCCAACGTCCTGACTTTC.

The rearrangement joins TRBV4-1 to TRBJ2-5, with D perhaps TRBD1 (5 bases). CDR1 is MGHRA and CDR2 is YSYEKL in the germline V gene. V was shortened by 3 bases and J by 9 bases, with 17 bases between the two germline ends. The CDR3 covers 14 residues. CDR3 amino acids: CASSHRVSERAQYF. In nucleotides, the CDR3 is TGCGCCAGCAGCCACAGGGTGTCGGAAAGAGCCCAGTACTTC.

CDR3 amino acids: CASSPRGGNEQFF. CDR3 DNA sequence: TGTGCCAGCTCACCACGGGGCGGCAATGAGCAGTTCTTC. The genes are TRBV18 and TRBJ2-1; tentatively, D is TRBD1 (5 bases). This CDR3 comprises 13 residues. Trimming took 1 base from V and 6 from J, leaving 7 bases between them. In germline, CDR1 is KGHSH, CDR2 LQKENI.

The chain carries TRBV5-4 and TRBJ1-1; D might be TRBD1 (5 bases). This CDR3 is 12 amino acids long. The V gene lost 4 bases and the J gene lost 8 bases, with 12 bases spanning the gap. Germline V gene data show CDR1 as SGHNT and CDR2 as YYREEE (reference sequence). The CDR3 sequence is CASSDWGGEAFF. Written as DNA, the CDR3 is TGTGCCAGCAGCGACTGGGGCGGCGAAGCTTTCTTT.

The chain couples TRBV15 to TRBJ2-3; 9 bases agree with TRBD2. The V gene's germline CDR1 is LNHNV and CDR2 YYDKDF (reference sequence). The V and J ends lost 5 bases and 4 bases, in that order; junction bases with no gene match: 7. The CDR3 runs 15 residues. The CDR3 spells CATSGGGARSDTQYF. CDR3 DNA sequence: TGTGCCACCAGCGGCGGGGGGGCCAGGTCAGATACGCAGTATTTT.

The chain links TRBV6-4 to TRBJ2-1; 10 bases map to TRBD2. Germline-derived CDR1 and CDR2 are MRHNA and SNTAGT. This CDR3 is built from 16 residues. The ends lost 4 bases at V and 4 bases at J; junction bases unmatched: 7. In DNA form, the CDR3 reads TGTGCCAGCAGTGCTGTTAGCGGGGGGATTTACAATGAGCAGTTCTTC. This encodes CASSAVSGGIYNEQFF.

The chain links TRBV2 to TRBJ2-5; no definite D call. The CDR3 extends over 11 amino acids. V lost 7 bases to trimming and J lost 5 bases, with 8 bases between them. Germline V gene sequence: CDR1 SNHLY, CDR2 FYNNEI. The CDR3 sequence: CASKDWETQYF. CDR3 DNA sequence: TGTGCCAGCAAAGACTGGGAGACCCAGTACTTC.